The rows below give T cell receptor beta chains drawn from one sample of a study of PD-1 blockade in classical Hodgkin lymphoma. TCRdb's copy holds only in-frame clones and misses some; the assay was immunoSEQ multiplex PCR. The data hold around 3,000 clones, with about 83% observed a single time. Source material: CD4+ T cells from blood. Receptors originate from a human donor with classical Hodgkin lymphoma. Both conserved end residues are part of each CDR3. D genes are given only for firm matches. Only part of the rows carry a size: once, few, many, or a class if the clone is expanded.

clone_size	v_call	j_call	d_call	cdr3_aa	cdr3_nt
-	TRBV28	TRBJ2-7	-	CASMGSSYEQYF	TGTGCCAGCATGGGGAGCTCCTACGAGCAGTACTTC
-	TRBV2	TRBJ1-5	TRBD1	CASSGQGENQPQHF	TGTGCCAGCAGTGGGCAGGGGGAGAATCAGCCCCAGCATTTT
-	TRBV2	TRBJ2-7	-	CASSLFELYEQYF	TGTGCCAGCAGCCTCTTCGAACTCTACGAGCAGTACTTC
-	TRBV7-8	TRBJ2-2	-	CASSLAANTGELFF	TGTGCCAGCAGCTTAGCCGCGAACACCGGGGAGCTGTTTTTT
-	TRBV5-6	TRBJ1-4	-	CASSLPTNEKLFF	TGTGCCAGCAGCTTACCAACTAATGAAAAACTGTTTTTT
few	TRBV5-1	TRBJ1-5	-	CASSLGPQGSNQPQHF	TGCGCCAGCAGCTTGGGACCACAAGGGAGCAATCAGCCCCAGCATTTT
once	TRBV25-1	TRBJ2-6	-	CASSEVGSSGANVLTF	TGTGCCAGCAGTGAAGTGGGAAGCTCTGGGGCCAACGTCCTGACTTTC
-	TRBV5-4	TRBJ2-3	-	CASSLGRITDTQYF	TGTGCCAGCAGCTTGGGGAGGATCACAGATACGCAGTATTTT
-	TRBV5-4	TRBJ2-1	-	CASSRTSNNEQFF	TGTGCCAGCAGCCGTACTAGTAACAATGAGCAGTTCTTC
-	TRBV11-2	TRBJ1-5	-	CASSFGGGQPQHF	TGTGCCAGCAGCTTCGGGGGGGGGCAGCCCCAGCATTTT
-	TRBV2	TRBJ2-7	TRBD1	CASSLGQGFGEQYF	TGTGCCAGCAGTCTCGGACAGGGTTTCGGCGAGCAGTACTTC
once	TRBV2	TRBJ2-1	TRBD1	CASTILGGWGNEQFF	TGTGCCAGCACCATACTAGGGGGCTGGGGCAATGAGCAGTTCTTC
-	TRBV7-3	TRBJ2-3	TRBD2	CASSDYRGPVPSGRSDTQYF	TGTGCCAGCAGCGACTACAGGGGGCCCGTTCCTAGCGGGAGGTCGGATACGCAGTATTTT
-	TRBV5-4	TRBJ2-1	-	CASSLEGKDNEQFF	TGTGCCAGCAGCTTGGAGGGGAAGGACAATGAGCAGTTCTTC
-	TRBV11-1	TRBJ1-6	-	CASSLSPAYNSPLHF	TGTGCCAGCAGCTTAAGCCCAGCCTATAATTCACCCCTCCACTTT
few	TRBV11-2	TRBJ2-7	-	CASSSLTRGYQYF	TGTGCCAGCAGCTCCCTTACACGGGGTTACCAGTACTTC
once	TRBV19	TRBJ2-1	-	CASSMRGYNEQFF	TGTGCCAGTAGTATGCGGGGATACAATGAGCAGTTCTTC
-	TRBV18	TRBJ2-5	TRBD1	CASSPRQGETQYF	TGTGCCAGCTCACCACGACAGGGAGAGACCCAGTACTTC
-	TRBV5-1	TRBJ2-5	-	CASSPLSGAPETQYF	TGCGCCAGCAGCCCCCTAAGTGGGGCCCCAGAGACCCAGTACTTC
-	TRBV18	TRBJ1-1	-	CASSPVQGMNTEAFF	TGTGCCAGCTCACCGGTCCAGGGGATGAACACTGAAGCTTTCTTT
-	TRBV2	TRBJ2-5	-	CASNSHSEETQYF	TGTGCCAGCAATTCCCACTCGGAAGAGACCCAGTACTTC
few	TRBV19	TRBJ1-5	TRBD1	CASSPRTGGNQPQHF	TGTGCCAGTAGTCCGAGGACAGGGGGCAATCAGCCCCAGCATTTT
-	TRBV18	TRBJ1-1	TRBD1	CASSPRGQGENTEAFF	TGTGCCAGCTCACCACGAGGACAGGGCGAGAACACTGAAGCTTTCTTT
once	TRBV10-3	TRBJ2-5	-	CAISESDSQYF	TGTGCCATCAGTGAGAGTGACAGCCAGTACTTC
once	TRBV6-1	TRBJ1-6	-	CASSGTGSNSPLHF	TGTGCCAGCAGTGGGACCGGGTCGAATTCACCCCTCCACTTT
-	TRBV5-1	TRBJ1-4	TRBD1	CASSPQTGGGEKLFF	TGCGCCAGCAGCCCTCAGACAGGGGGCGGAGAAAAACTGTTTTTT
-	TRBV6-5	TRBJ2-2	-	CASRPNTGELFF	TGTGCCAGCAGACCGAACACCGGGGAGCTGTTTTTT
few	TRBV19	TRBJ1-5	TRBD1	CASSTTGGDNQPQHF	TGTGCCAGTAGCACGACAGGGGGCGACAATCAGCCCCAGCATTTT
-	TRBV9	TRBJ1-5	-	CASSVGPNRFNQPQHF	TGTGCCAGCAGCGTAGGGCCGAACAGGTTCAATCAGCCCCAGCATTTT
-	TRBV2	TRBJ2-1	TRBD2	CASSLLAGLYNEQFF	TGTGCCAGCAGTTTACTAGCGGGACTCTACAATGAGCAGTTCTTC
-	TRBV18	TRBJ1-1	-	CASSPEQNTEAFF	TGTGCCAGCTCACCAGAACAGAACACTGAAGCTTTCTTT
-	TRBV2	TRBJ1-1	-	CASSRWGGENTEAFF	TGTGCCAGCAGCCGCTGGGGCGGGGAGAACACTGAAGCTTTCTTT
-	TRBV7-6	TRBJ2-1	TRBD1	CASSSLTGTYNEQFF	TGTGCCAGCAGCTCCTTGACAGGGACCTACAATGAGCAGTTCTTC
-	TRBV6-1	TRBJ2-3	-	CASSETSLVGTDTQYF	TGTGCCAGCAGTGAAACGTCCTTGGTCGGCACAGATACGCAGTATTTT
-	TRBV2	TRBJ2-7	-	CASSELRGGGEQYF	TGTGCCAGCAGTGAGCTTAGGGGAGGAGGAGAGCAGTACTTC
-	TRBV6-6	TRBJ1-5	-	CASSYEEGHSNQPQHF	TGTGCCAGCAGTTACGAGGAAGGTCATAGCAATCAGCCCCAGCATTTT
-	TRBV5-1	TRBJ1-4	-	CASSPAPGGGEKLFF	TGCGCCAGCAGCCCCGCGCCGGGGGGCGGTGAAAAACTGTTTTTT
-	TRBV6-1	TRBJ1-5	-	CASSEDWSNQPQHF	TGTGCCAGCAGTGAAGACTGGTCAAATCAGCCCCAGCATTTT
-	TRBV5-4	TRBJ2-2	-	CASSLEGITGELFF	TGTGCCAGCAGCCTGGAGGGGATCACCGGGGAGCTGTTTTTT
few	TRBV10-3	TRBJ1-1	-	CAISYAGMNTEAFF	TGTGCCATCAGTTACGCAGGGATGAACACTGAAGCTTTCTTT
-	TRBV2	TRBJ1-5	TRBD1	CASSGDRGSNQPQHF	TGTGCCAGCAGTGGGGACAGGGGAAGCAATCAGCCCCAGCATTTT
-	TRBV10-3	TRBJ2-3	TRBD2	CAIRDTEGNAGTRSTDTQYF	TGTGCCATCAGGGATACCGAGGGGAACGCCGGGACTAGGAGCACAGATACGCAGTATTTT
-	TRBV6-1	TRBJ1-1	-	CASSVGGMNTEAFF	TGTGCCAGCAGTGTCGGGGGGATGAACACTGAAGCTTTCTTT